The rows below give T cell receptor beta chains drawn from one sample of a study of vaccination effects on CD4 cells after COVID-19. Generated by immunoSEQ multiplex PCR, the TCRdb table keeps only in-frame clones and is missing some. This sample carries around 14,000 clones, over 60% of them seen once, and the ten largest clones take roughly 9.7%. These TCRs' antigens remain unknown. The sample was CD4+ T cells from PBMCs cultured with SARS-CoV-2 spike peptides, taken after COVID-19 vaccination. The receptor set was obtained from a human donor who received a COVID-19 vaccine. Each CDR3 is given with its conserved first and last residue. The order of the fields is CDR3 DNA, CDR3 protein, D gene, J gene, V gene, clone size. A D gene is named only where the DNA matches it firmly. Not all rows give a size; the values are once, few, many and, for expanded clones, a class.

DNA: TGTGCCAGCTCGGGAGGGGTGGGAGAGACCCAGTACTTC
CDR3: CASSGGVGETQYF
D: TRBD2
J: TRBJ2-5
V: TRBV12-3/TRBV12-4
size: once

DNA: TGTGCCAGCAGCTTGTTTCCAGACCCTATCCATTTT
CDR3: CASSLFPDPIHF
D: NA
J: TRBJ2-3
V: TRBV7-9
size: NA

DNA: TGTGCCAGCACCCTCGGACCGGACACTGAAGCTTTCTTT
CDR3: CASTLGPDTEAFF
D: NA
J: TRBJ1-1
V: TRBV6-5
size: few

DNA: TGTGCCAGCAGTTACACCCCCTCCACAGATACGCAGTATTTT
CDR3: CASSYTPSTDTQYF
D: NA
J: TRBJ2-3
V: TRBV6-5
size: NA

DNA: TGTGCCAGCTCACCAAATTCCGGGACAGGCTATGGCTACACCTTC
CDR3: CASSPNSGTGYGYTF
D: TRBD1
J: TRBJ1-2
V: TRBV18
size: NA

DNA: TGTGCCAGCAGCGTAAGGGTACAAGAGACCCAGTACTTC
CDR3: CASSVRVQETQYF
D: NA
J: TRBJ2-5
V: TRBV7-2
size: once

DNA: TGTGCCAGCAGCCCCGCTCGTGATCTCGTAGCTAACTATGGCTACACCTTC
CDR3: CASSPARDLVANYGYTF
D: NA
J: TRBJ1-2
V: TRBV14
size: NA

DNA: TGCGCCAGCAGCCAAGAGTCGGAAAAACTGTTTTTT
CDR3: CASSQESEKLFF
D: NA
J: TRBJ1-4
V: TRBV4-1
size: NA

DNA: TGTGCCAGTAGTACCACTTGGAACACCGGGGAGCTGTTTTTT
CDR3: CASSTTWNTGELFF
D: NA
J: TRBJ2-2
V: TRBV19
size: few

DNA: TGCGCCAGCAGGGCAGGGATCACCGGGGAGCTGTTTTTT
CDR3: CASRAGITGELFF
D: NA
J: TRBJ2-2
V: TRBV5-1
size: NA

DNA: TGTGCCAGTAGTATCAACCTAAAGGGTGGCTACACCTTC
CDR3: CASSINLKGGYTF
D: NA
J: TRBJ1-2
V: TRBV19
size: NA

DNA: TGTGCCAGCAGCAAAACCCGACAGGGGTGTGACTCACCCCTCCACTTT
CDR3: CASSKTRQGCDSPLHF
D: NA
J: TRBJ1-6
V: TRBV21-1
size: once

DNA: TGTGCCACCAGTGATGCGGGCCCTGGAAACACCATATATTTT
CDR3: CATSDAGPGNTIYF
D: NA
J: TRBJ1-3
V: TRBV24-1
size: NA

DNA: TGCGCCAGCAGTCGGGGACAGGGGAAAGAGACCCAGTACTTC
CDR3: CASSRGQGKETQYF
D: TRBD1
J: TRBJ2-5
V: TRBV5-1
size: NA

DNA: TGTGCCAGCAGCCTCTCCGGGGCTTCCTACAATGAGCAGTTCTTC
CDR3: CASSLSGASYNEQFF
D: NA
J: TRBJ2-1
V: TRBV5-6
size: NA

DNA: TGTGCCAGCAGCGTCGAACCTGGCGGGACCCAGTACTTC
CDR3: CASSVEPGGTQYF
D: NA
J: TRBJ2-5
V: TRBV9
size: NA

DNA: TGTGCCAGCAGTCCATATGCAGGCGAAACCTATGGCTACACCTTC
CDR3: CASSPYAGETYGYTF
D: NA
J: TRBJ1-2
V: TRBV6-5
size: NA

DNA: TGCGCCAGCAGCCAAGGAGCGGGGGGGAAAACCTACAATGAGCAGTTCTTC
CDR3: CASSQGAGGKTYNEQFF
D: TRBD2
J: TRBJ2-1
V: TRBV4-1
size: NA

DNA: TGTGCCAGCAGTTTGAACATTTATGGCTACACCTTC
CDR3: CASSLNIYGYTF
D: NA
J: TRBJ1-2
V: TRBV28
size: NA

DNA: TGTGCCAGCAGCTCCCTAATACAGGGGCGACGGTACTACGAGCAGTACTTC
CDR3: CASSSLIQGRRYYEQYF
D: TRBD1
J: TRBJ2-7
V: TRBV5-5
size: NA

DNA: TGCGCCAGCAGGGGACAGGGAGGCACTGAAGCTTTCTTT
CDR3: CASRGQGGTEAFF
D: TRBD1
J: TRBJ1-1
V: TRBV5-1
size: NA

DNA: TGTGCCAGTAGGGCGAGGACAGGGTGGGCTGAAGCTTTCTTT
CDR3: CASRARTGWAEAFF
D: TRBD1
J: TRBJ1-1
V: TRBV19
size: once

DNA: TGTGCCAGTTCCACCGAAAGGACTAGAATTCTGGATACGCAGTATTTT
CDR3: CASSTERTRILDTQYF
D: TRBD2
J: TRBJ2-3
V: TRBV19
size: NA

DNA: TGCGCCAGCAGCTCGATTGCGGGGACCGCTTGGGAGCAGTACTTC
CDR3: CASSSIAGTAWEQYF
D: NA
J: TRBJ2-7
V: TRBV5-1
size: NA

DNA: TGTGCCAGTAGTAAGGGGCACACCTACGAGCAGTACTTC
CDR3: CASSKGHTYEQYF
D: NA
J: TRBJ2-7
V: TRBV19
size: NA

DNA: TGTGCCAGCAGCTTAGCTGGATCGGAGACCCAGTACTTC
CDR3: CASSLAGSETQYF
D: NA
J: TRBJ2-5
V: TRBV7-9
size: NA

DNA: TGTGCCAGCAGGACAGGGACTAATAGCAATCAGCCCCAGCATTTT
CDR3: CASRTGTNSNQPQHF
D: TRBD1
J: TRBJ1-5
V: TRBV2
size: NA

DNA: TGTGCCAGCAGTGAAAGGGAGGGAGCCACTAGCACAGATACGCAGTATTTT
CDR3: CASSEREGATSTDTQYF
D: TRBD2
J: TRBJ2-3
V: TRBV6-1
size: NA

DNA: TGTGCCAGCAGTGAAGGGACAGGGGTCTATGGCTACACCTTC
CDR3: CASSEGTGVYGYTF
D: TRBD1
J: TRBJ1-2
V: TRBV25-1
size: NA

DNA: TGTGCCAGCTCACAATCACGGCCCCACTCTGGAAACACCATATATTTT
CDR3: CASSQSRPHSGNTIYF
D: NA
J: TRBJ1-3
V: TRBV18
size: NA

DNA: TGTGCCAGCAGCTTCGACTACTCTGGAAACACCATATATTTT
CDR3: CASSFDYSGNTIYF
D: NA
J: TRBJ1-3
V: TRBV7-9
size: NA

DNA: TGTGCCACCCGGACAGGGGGCTTGAATGAGCAGTTCTTC
CDR3: CATRTGGLNEQFF
D: TRBD1
J: TRBJ2-1
V: TRBV27
size: NA

DNA: TGTGCCAGCAGCTTAATTAAGACAGGGTACCCCAAAAACATTCAGTACTTC
CDR3: CASSLIKTGYPKNIQYF
D: TRBD1
J: TRBJ2-4
V: TRBV5-6
size: once

DNA: TGTGCCACCAGTGATGAGTGGGGGGACGAGCAGTACTTC
CDR3: CATSDEWGDEQYF
D: NA
J: TRBJ2-7
V: TRBV24-1
size: NA

DNA: TGTGCCAGCAGCTTAAGGGATTACTCTGGAAACACCATATATTTT
CDR3: CASSLRDYSGNTIYF
D: NA
J: TRBJ1-3
V: TRBV7-9
size: NA

DNA: TGTGCCAGCAGCCAAGCCTCCTTCTACGAGCAGTACTTC
CDR3: CASSQASFYEQYF
D: NA
J: TRBJ2-7
V: TRBV3-1/TRBV3-2
size: few

DNA: TGTGCCAGCAGTGAGCCAGGGTTCCTCTCTGAAGCTTTCTTT
CDR3: CASSEPGFLSEAFF
D: NA
J: TRBJ1-1
V: TRBV6-1
size: medium-sized